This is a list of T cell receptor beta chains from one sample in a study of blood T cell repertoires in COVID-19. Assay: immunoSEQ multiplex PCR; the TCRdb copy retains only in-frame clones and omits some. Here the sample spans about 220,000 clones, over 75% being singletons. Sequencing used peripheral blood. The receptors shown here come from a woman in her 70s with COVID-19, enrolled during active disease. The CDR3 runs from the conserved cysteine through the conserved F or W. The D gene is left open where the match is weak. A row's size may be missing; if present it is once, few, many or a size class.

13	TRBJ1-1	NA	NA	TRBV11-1	TGTGCCAGCAGCGCGGGGAGGGGGACTGAAGCTTTCTTT	CASSAGRGTEAFF
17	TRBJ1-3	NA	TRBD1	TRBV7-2	TGTGCCAGCAGCTTAGTTTCGACAGGGGCGGCCGGAAACACCATATATTTT	CASSLVSTGAAGNTIYF
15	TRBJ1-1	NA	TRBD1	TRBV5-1	TGCGCCAGCAGCGCGGGACAGGGGGGGAGCACTGAAGCTTTCTTT	CASSAGQGGSTEAFF
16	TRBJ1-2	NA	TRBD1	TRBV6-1	TGTGCCAGCAGTGAAGCCCTGGGACAGGGGGCTTGGGGCTACACCTTC	CASSEALGQGAWGYTF
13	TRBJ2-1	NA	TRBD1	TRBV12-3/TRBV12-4	TGTGCCAGCAGGACCGACAGGGGACATGAGCAGTTCTTC	CASRTDRGHEQFF
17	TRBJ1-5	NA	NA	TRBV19	TGTGCCAGTAGTCCCGCAGGGTTGGCGAGTAGCAATCAGCCCCAGCATTTT	CASSPAGLASSNQPQHF
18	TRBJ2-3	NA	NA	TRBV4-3	TGCGCCAGCAGCCAGTTCCTGGGGCGGGGTGGGAGCACAGATACGCAGTATTTT	CASSQFLGRGGSTDTQYF
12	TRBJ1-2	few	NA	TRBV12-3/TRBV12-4	TGTGCCAGCAGTTTTTCCAGCTATGGCTACACCTTC	CASSFSSYGYTF
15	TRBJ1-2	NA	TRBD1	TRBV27	TGTGCCAGCAGTGGTCTTGGGACAGGGGCTAGTGGCTACACCTTC	CASSGLGTGASGYTF
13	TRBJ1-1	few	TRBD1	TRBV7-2	TGTGCCAGCAGCCCTCGGACAGGCCTGGTAGCTTTCTTT	CASSPRTGLVAFF
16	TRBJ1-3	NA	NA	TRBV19	TGTGCCAGTAGTATAGCGGGAGGATACTCTGGAAACACCATATATTTT	CASSIAGGYSGNTIYF
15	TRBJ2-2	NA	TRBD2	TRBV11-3	TGTGCCAGCAGCACTAGCGGGGCGAACACCGGGGAGCTGTTTTTT	CASSTSGANTGELFF
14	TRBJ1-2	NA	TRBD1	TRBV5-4	TGTGCCAGCACTCGGACAGGAACTAACTATGGCTACACCTTC	CASTRTGTNYGYTF
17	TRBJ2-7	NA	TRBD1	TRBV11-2	TGTGCCAGCAGCCTTCGCCCCTTGGGACAGGGGGCTGGCGAGCAGTACTTC	CASSLRPLGQGAGEQYF
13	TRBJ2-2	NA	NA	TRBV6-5	TGTGCCAGCAGTCGACAAACAACCGGGGAGCTGTTTTTT	CASSRQTTGELFF
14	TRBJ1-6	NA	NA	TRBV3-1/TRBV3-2	TGTGCCAGCAGCCAAGACAGGGGAGTAAGGCCCCTCCACTTT	CASSQDRGVRPLHF
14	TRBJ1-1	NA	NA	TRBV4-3	TGCGCCAGCAGCCAAGAGGCAATGAACACTGAAGCTTTCTTT	CASSQEAMNTEAFF
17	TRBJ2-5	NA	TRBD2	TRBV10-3	TGTGCCATCAGTGAGGGGCAAGCGGGAGGGAGAGGAGAGACCCAGTACTTC	CAISEGQAGGRGETQYF
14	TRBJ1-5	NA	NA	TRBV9	TGTGCCAGCAGCGTAGGCGGGGGTCAAGAGCCCCAGCATTTT	CASSVGGGQEPQHF
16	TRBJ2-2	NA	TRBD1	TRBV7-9	TGTGCCAGCAGCGGCCGACAGGGGGCGAACACCGGGGAGCTGTTTTTT	CASSGRQGANTGELFF
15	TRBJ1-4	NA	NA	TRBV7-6	TGTGCCAGCAGCTTAAATCCGGGTGGAGTAGAAAAACTGTTTTTT	CASSLNPGGVEKLFF
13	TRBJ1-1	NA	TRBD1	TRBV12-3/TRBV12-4	TGTGCCAGCAGCCGAAGGACAGGTACTGAAGCTTTCTTT	CASSRRTGTEAFF
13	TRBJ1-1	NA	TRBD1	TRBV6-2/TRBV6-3	TGTGCCAGCAGCAAGGGACAGGGGACTGAAGCTTTCTTT	CASSKGQGTEAFF
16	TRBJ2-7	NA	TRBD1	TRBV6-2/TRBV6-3	TGTGCCAGCAGTTACTCGACAGGGGAGCTCTCCTACGAGCAGTACTTC	CASSYSTGELSYEQYF
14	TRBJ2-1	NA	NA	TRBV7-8	TGTGCCAGCAGCTTCCAGGGCTTCGGCAATGAGCAGTTCTTC	CASSFQGFGNEQFF
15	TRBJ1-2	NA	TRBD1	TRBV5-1	TGCGCCAGCAGCTTGGCGACAGGGGCAAACTATGGCTACACCTTC	CASSLATGANYGYTF
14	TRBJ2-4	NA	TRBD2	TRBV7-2	TGTGCCAGCAGCTCGGGACTAACCAAAAACATTCAGTACTTC	CASSSGLTKNIQYF
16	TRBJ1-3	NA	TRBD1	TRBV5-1	TGCGCCAGCAGCTTGGAGCAGGGGGCCGGTGGAAACACCATATATTTT	CASSLEQGAGGNTIYF
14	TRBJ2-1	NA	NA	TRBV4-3	TGCGCCAGCAGCCCGGGGGGAGGGGGTAATGAGCAGTTCTTC	CASSPGGGGNEQFF
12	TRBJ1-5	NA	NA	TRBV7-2	TGTGCCCTGACGGGAACAGATCAGCCCCAGCATTTT	CALTGTDQPQHF
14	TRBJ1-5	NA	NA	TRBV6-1	TGTGCCAGCAGTGAATACGGTAGCAATCAGCCCCAGCATTTT	CASSEYGSNQPQHF
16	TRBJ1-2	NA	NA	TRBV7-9	TGTGCCAGCAGCACCCGGACGCCTAAAGGGGACTATGGCTACACCTTC	CASSTRTPKGDYGYTF
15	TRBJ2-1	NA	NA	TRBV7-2	TGTGCCAGCAGCTTACTACAGGGATATTTGAATGAGCAGTTCTTC	CASSLLQGYLNEQFF
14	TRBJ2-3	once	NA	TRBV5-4	TGTGCCAGCAGCTTAGATAGATACACAGATACGCAGTATTTT	CASSLDRYTDTQYF
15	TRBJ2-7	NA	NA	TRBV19	TGTGCCAGTACTCAAGGGGGGGCTGGCTCCTACGAGCAGTACTTC	CASTQGGAGSYEQYF
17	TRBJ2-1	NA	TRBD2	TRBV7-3	TGTGCCAGCAGCTTAGGAGTAGCGGGAGGTACCTACAATGAGCAGTTCTTC	CASSLGVAGGTYNEQFF
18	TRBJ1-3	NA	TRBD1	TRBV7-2	TGTGCCAGCAGCACCCCCACTTATAACAGGGGCGCTGGAAACACCATATATTTT	CASSTPTYNRGAGNTIYF
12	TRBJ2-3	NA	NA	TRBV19	TGTGCCAGTAGTCCAAACTACGATACGCAGTATTTT	CASSPNYDTQYF
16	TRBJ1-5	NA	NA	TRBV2	TGTGCCAGCAGCCCCTCAAGAGGGGGAGCCCAGGGGCCCCAGCATTTT	CASSPSRGGAQGPQHF
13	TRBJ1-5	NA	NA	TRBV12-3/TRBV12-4	TGTGCCAGCAGTTTGTCAGGAGGTCAGCCCCAGCATTTT	CASSLSGGQPQHF
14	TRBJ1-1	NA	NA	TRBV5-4	TGTGCCAGCAGCGGACAGCAATTTAACACTGAAGCTTTCTTT	CASSGQQFNTEAFF
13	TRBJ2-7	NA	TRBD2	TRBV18	TGTGCCAGCTCGCGGGGACTAGCGGAAAAGCAGTACTTC	CASSRGLAEKQYF
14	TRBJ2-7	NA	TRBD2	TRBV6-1	TGTGCCAGCACCCCTAGCGGGGGGCAATACGAGCAGTACTTC	CASTPSGGQYEQYF
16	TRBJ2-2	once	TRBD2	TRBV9	TGTGCCAGCAGCGCCTATCGGACTAGCGGGAAGGGGGAGCTGTTTTTT	CASSAYRTSGKGELFF